This T cell receptor beta chain was retrieved from a study of blood T cell repertoires in COVID-19. In the study overall: T cells, B-cell-depleted T cells, or PBMCs supplied cDNA or gDNA.

Participants were aged about 18 to 90 years, lived in roughly 23 US areas, and enrolled virtually. It was within 2 weeks before study entry that exposed participants met a COVID-19 case. Per the original methods: Reference gene primer amplification yielded estimated nucleated cell counts. Clones were sequenced by immunoSEQ multiplex PCR, and TCRdb holds only the in-frame ones, with some missing. Clone size and V and J calls were adopted from that table, with D and trimming inferred from the DNA. In the table there are approximately 190,000 clones, about four fifths of which are singletons. The germline V gene encodes CDR1 SGHVS and CDR2 FQNEAQ. V lost 0 bases and J lost 3, with 5 bases in between. The CDR3 consists of 13 residues.

Sequenced material: PBMCs or T cells enriched from blood (not recorded which). This sequence was found in a woman in her 30s who had been exposed to COVID-19. This chain uses TRBV7-8 with TRBJ1-2; tentatively, D is TRBD1 (5 bases). CDR3 nucleotide sequence: TGTGCCAGCAGCTTAGCAGGGGACTATGGCTACACCTTC. This sequence encodes CASSLAGDYGYTF. The full variable domain, completed using reference TRBV7-8 and TRBJ1-2, is GAGVSQSPRYKVAKRGQDVALRCDPISGHVSLFWYQQALGQGPEFLTYFQNEAQLDKSGLPSDRFFAERPEGSVSTLKIQRTQQEDSAVYLCASSLAGDYGYTFGSGTRLTVV.